This TCR beta chain was identified in a study of blood T cell repertoires in COVID-19. CDR3 length: 15 amino acids. From germline, CDR1 is SGHNT and CDR2 YYREEE (reference sequence). The ends were cut back, 4 bases at V and 0 bases at J, with 13 bases in the middle. The data were produced by immunoSEQ multiplex PCR, yet TCRdb's version contains in-frame clones alone and is incomplete. Altogether about 180,000 clones are present, over 80% being singletons, with the ten largest covering around 6.7%. The receptor was derived from a woman in her thirties or forties with COVID-19, enrolled during active disease. Specimen: peripheral blood. V gene TRBV5-4 combines with J gene TRBJ1-2, with D tentatively TRBD1 (6 bases). The CDR3 is CASSGGSGPNYGYTF. For the CDR3, the DNA is TGTGCCAGCAGCGGGGGCAGCGGTCCTAACTATGGCTACACCTTC.